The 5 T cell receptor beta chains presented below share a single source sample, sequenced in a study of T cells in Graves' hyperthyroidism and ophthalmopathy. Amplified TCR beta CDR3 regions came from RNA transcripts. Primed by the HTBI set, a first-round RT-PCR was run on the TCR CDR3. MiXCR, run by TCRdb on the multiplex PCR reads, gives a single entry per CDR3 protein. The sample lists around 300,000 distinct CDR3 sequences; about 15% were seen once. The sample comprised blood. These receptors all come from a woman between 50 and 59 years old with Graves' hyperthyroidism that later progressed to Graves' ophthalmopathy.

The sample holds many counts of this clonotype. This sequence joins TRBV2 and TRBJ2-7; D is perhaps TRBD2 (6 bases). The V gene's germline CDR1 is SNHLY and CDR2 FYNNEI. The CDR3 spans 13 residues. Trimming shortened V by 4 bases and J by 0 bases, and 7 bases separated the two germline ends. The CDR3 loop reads CASSASASYEQYF. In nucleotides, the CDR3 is TGTGCCAGCAGTGCTAGCGCCTCCTACGAGCAGTACTTC.

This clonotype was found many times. CDR3 sequence: CAWSAGGSSYEQYF. The CDR3 DNA is TGTGCCTGGAGTGCGGGGGGCAGCTCCTACGAGCAGTACTTC. The rearrangement joins TRBV30 to TRBJ2-7; a possible D gene is TRBD2 (7 bases). CDR3 size: 14 residues. V shed 1 base and J shed 0 bases, with 10 bases lying between them. In germline, CDR1 is GTSNPN, CDR2 SVGIG (reference sequence).

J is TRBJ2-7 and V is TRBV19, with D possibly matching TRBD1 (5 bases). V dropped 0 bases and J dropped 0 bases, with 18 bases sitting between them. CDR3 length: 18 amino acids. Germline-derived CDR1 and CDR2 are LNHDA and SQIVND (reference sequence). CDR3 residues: CASSIDSSGSASSYEQYF. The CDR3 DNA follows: TGTGCCAGTAGTATAGATTCCTCAGGGTCTGCAAGCTCCTACGAGCAGTACTTC.

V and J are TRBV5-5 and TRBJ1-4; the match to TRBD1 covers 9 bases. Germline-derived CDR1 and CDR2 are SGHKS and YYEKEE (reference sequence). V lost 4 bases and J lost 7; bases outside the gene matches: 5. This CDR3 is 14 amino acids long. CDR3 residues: CASSGDRGSEKLFF. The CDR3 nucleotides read TGTGCCAGCAGCGGTGACAGGGGGAGTGAAAAACTGTTTTTT.

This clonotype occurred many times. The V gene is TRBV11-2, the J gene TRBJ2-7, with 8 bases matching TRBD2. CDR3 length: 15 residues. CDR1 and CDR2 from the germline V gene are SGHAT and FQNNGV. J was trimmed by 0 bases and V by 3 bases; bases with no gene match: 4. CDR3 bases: TGTGCCAGCAGCTTCTCTAGCGGGTACTCCTACGAGCAGTACTTC. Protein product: CASSFSSGYSYEQYF.